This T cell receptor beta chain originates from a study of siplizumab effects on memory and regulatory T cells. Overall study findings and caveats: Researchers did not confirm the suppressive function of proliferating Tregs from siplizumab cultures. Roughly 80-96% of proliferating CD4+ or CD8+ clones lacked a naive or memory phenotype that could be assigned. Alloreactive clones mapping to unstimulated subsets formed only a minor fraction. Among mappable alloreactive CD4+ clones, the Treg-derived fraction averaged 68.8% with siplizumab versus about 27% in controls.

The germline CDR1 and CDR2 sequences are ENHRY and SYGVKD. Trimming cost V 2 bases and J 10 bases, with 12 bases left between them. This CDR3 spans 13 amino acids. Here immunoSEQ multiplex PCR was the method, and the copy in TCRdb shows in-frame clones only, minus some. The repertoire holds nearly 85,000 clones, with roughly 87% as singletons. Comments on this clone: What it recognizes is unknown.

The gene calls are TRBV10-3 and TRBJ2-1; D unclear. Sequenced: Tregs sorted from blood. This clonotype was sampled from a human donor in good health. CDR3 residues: CAISETPHGEQFF. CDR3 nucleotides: TGTGCCATCAGTGAGACCCCCCACGGCGAGCAGTTCTTC.